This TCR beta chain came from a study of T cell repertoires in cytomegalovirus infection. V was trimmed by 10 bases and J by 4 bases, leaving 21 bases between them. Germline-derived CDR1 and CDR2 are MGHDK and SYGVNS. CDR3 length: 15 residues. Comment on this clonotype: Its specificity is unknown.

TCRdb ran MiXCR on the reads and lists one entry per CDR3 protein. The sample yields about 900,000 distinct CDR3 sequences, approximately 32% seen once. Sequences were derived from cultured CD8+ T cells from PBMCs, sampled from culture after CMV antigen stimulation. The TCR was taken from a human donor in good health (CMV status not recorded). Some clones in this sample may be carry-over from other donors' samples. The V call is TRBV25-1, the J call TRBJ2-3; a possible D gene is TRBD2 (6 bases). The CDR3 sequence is CANSLRDSRADTQYF. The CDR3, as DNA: TGTGCCAACAGCCTCCGGGACTCTCGGGCAGATACGCAGTATTTT.